The 15 T cell receptor beta chains below come from one sample, sequenced in a study of CD8+ T cells in alopecia areata. Following RNA extraction, reverse transcription yielded cDNA that acted as the sequencing template. The method was immunoSEQ multiplex PCR; TCRdb's version includes in-frame clones alone and lacks a portion of them. The sample has roughly 190,000 clones; around 60% are singletons. Regarding treatment: oral pan-JAK inhibitor, 5-10 mg twice daily. The sequences come from CD4+ T cells sorted from blood, collected at week 4, from a patient treated with tofacitinib. The source is a human donor with alopecia areata.

This clone was seen only a few times. V is TRBV29-1 and J is TRBJ2-4, with D uncertain. The CDR3 runs to 14 residues. The germline V gene encodes CDR1 SQVTM and CDR2 ANQGSEA. The V end lost 1 base, the J end lost 0 bases, and 7 bases lay between the germline ends. CDR3 loop: CSVEGRQAKNIQYF. CDR3 nucleotides: TGCAGCGTTGAAGGTCGGCAAGCCAAAAACATTCAGTACTTC.

The chain carries TRBV30 and TRBJ1-1; D is undetermined. Germline V gene sequence: CDR1 GTSNPN, CDR2 SVGIG (reference sequence). This CDR3 is built from 11 residues. The CDR3 DNA sequence: TGTGCAGGCGGACCTAACACTGAAGCTTTCTTT. Translated, it gives CAGGPNTEAFF.

This clone was seen repeatedly, ten times or more. This chain links TRBV4-1 with TRBJ1-2; 7 bases line up with TRBD1. CDR3 size: 15 residues. V shed 1 base and J 4 bases; nucleotides not matched to a gene: 6. Germline V gene sequence: CDR1 MGHRA, CDR2 YSYEKL. CDR3 coding DNA: TGCGCCAGCAGCCAAGTTGAGGGACAGACCTATGGCTACACCTTC. This encodes CASSQVEGQTYGYTF.

This clone was seen more than once but under ten times. The rearrangement links TRBV29-1 to TRBJ2-3, with a weak D call TRBD1 (6 bases). The germline gives CDR1 SQVTM, CDR2 ANQGSEA. The germline V and J ends were trimmed by 6 bases and 2 bases, with 18 bases remaining between them. The CDR3 consists of 15 residues. In DNA, the CDR3 is TGCAGCGTGCAAACATACAGGGTCCCCACAGATACGCAGTATTTT. Encoded protein: CSVQTYRVPTDTQYF.

The V and J genes are TRBV29-1 and TRBJ2-6; 12 positions agree with TRBD1. CDR1 and CDR2 (germline): SQVTM, ANQGSEA. The CDR3 has 16 residues. With 7 bases clipped from V and 3 bases from J, the junction kept 7 bases outside the gene matches. CDR3 protein: CSAEGTGGIGANVLTF. The CDR3 region has the DNA TGCAGCGCCGAGGGGACAGGGGGCATTGGGGCCAACGTCCTGACTTTC.

This clone was seen more than once but under ten times. V gene TRBV21-1 combines with J gene TRBJ1-6; the DNA was not used to check the table's D call, TRBD1. TRBV21-1 is a pseudogene locus. The CDR3 extends over 18 amino acids. In DNA form, the CDR3 reads TGTGCCAGCAGCAAAGTTTTGAGGAAACAGGGCGATAATTCACCCCTCCACTTT. Its protein is CASSKVLRKQGDNSPLHF.

The rearrangement joins TRBV30 to TRBJ2-7; D is uncertain. Trimming left V 2 bases short and J 0 bases short, with 5 bases between. CDR1 is GTSNPN, CDR2 SVGIG, per germline (reference sequence). CDR3 length: 12 residues. Written as DNA, the CDR3 is TGTGCCTGGAGTCCCGCCTCCTACGAGCAGTACTTC. It yields the protein CAWSPASYEQYF.

This clone has just a few counts. The gene calls are TRBV29-1 and TRBJ1-2, with D uncertain. V was trimmed by 4 bases and J by 2 bases, leaving 8 bases between them. The CDR3 is 12 amino acids. Germline V CDR1 and CDR2: SQVTM, ANQGSEA. The CDR3 loop reads CSVGRENYGYTF. Written as DNA, the CDR3 is TGCAGCGTTGGAAGGGAGAACTATGGCTACACCTTC. The full variable domain, its missing parts supplied by reference TRBV29-1 and TRBJ1-2, is SAVISQKPSRDICQRGTSLTIQCQVDSQVTMMFWYRQQPGQSLTLIATANQGSEATYESGFVIDKFPISRPNLTFSTLTVSNMSPEDSSIYLCSVGRENYGYTFGSGTRLTVV.

The J gene is TRBJ2-7, the V gene TRBV30, with D perhaps TRBD1 (6 bases). Trimming removed 2 bases from V and 5 bases from J, with 13 bases in between. CDR1 GTSNPN and CDR2 SVGIG come from the germline V gene (reference sequence). The CDR3 runs 13 residues. The CDR3, as DNA: TGTGCCTGGAGTAAGGGGGTGGACCACGAGCAGTACTTC. Residues: CAWSKGVDHEQYF. The whole variable domain, remainder taken from reference TRBV30 and TRBJ2-7, is SQTIHQWPATLVQPVGSPLSLECTVEGTSNPNLYWYRQAAGRGLQLLFYSVGIGQISSEVPQNLSASRPQDRQFILSSKKLLLSDSGFYLCAWSKGVDHEQYFGPGTRLTVT.

V and J are TRBV7-2 and TRBJ2-2, with TRBD1 identical over 9 bases. Germline V gives CDR1 SGHTA, CDR2 FQGNSA. CDR3 length equals 17 residues. The V gene end was trimmed by 1 base and the J gene end by 4 bases; junction bases not matched to a gene: 7. CDR3 bases: TGTGCCAGCAGCTTAGTCCGGGACAGGGTCGTCACCGGGGAGCTGTTTTTT. It encodes CASSLVRDRVVTGELFF. The complete variable domain, with remaining parts taken from reference TRBV7-2 and TRBJ2-2, reads GAGVSQSPSNKVTEKGKDVELRCDPISGHTALYWYRQSLGQGLEFLIYFQGNSAPDKSGLPSDRFSAERTGGSVSTLTIQRTQQEDSAVYLCASSLVRDRVVTGELFFGEGSRLTVL.

This clone was detected a few times. The chain couples TRBV28 to TRBJ1-1; D not resolved. In germline, CDR1 is MDHEN, CDR2 SYDVKM. The V end was cut by 2 bases, the J end by 3 bases, with 4 bases between. The CDR3 is 12 residues long. This CDR3 is CASSLGDTEAFF. The CDR3 nucleotides are TGTGCCAGCAGTTTAGGGGACACTGAAGCTTTCTTT.

This clone was counted a few times. V gene TRBV2 combines with J gene TRBJ2-3; 7 bases map to TRBD1. The germline V gene has CDR1 SNHLY and CDR2 FYNNEI. Trimming cost V 5 bases and J 0 bases; bases outside gene matches: 2. CDR3 size: 14 residues. The CDR3 is CASSSTGSTDTQYF. The CDR3 region has the DNA TGTGCCAGCAGTTCGACAGGGAGCACAGATACGCAGTATTTT.

This sequence joins TRBV4-2 and TRBJ2-5; TRBD1 might be the D (5 bases). Germline CDR1 is LGHNA and CDR2 is YNFKEQ. V lost 1 base, J lost 0 bases, and 12 bases lay in between. This CDR3 spans 16 amino acids. This CDR3 reads CASSQGDRQYQETQYF. As DNA, the CDR3 is TGTGCCAGCAGCCAAGGCGACCGACAGTACCAAGAGACCCAGTACTTC.

This clone turned up a few times. The chain joins TRBV29-1 to TRBJ2-5, with D perhaps matching TRBD1 (6 bases). The closer fit of TRBJ2-7 to the DNA end suggests the J call may be wrong. The CDR3 contains 14 residues. The V gene's germline CDR1 is SQVTM and CDR2 ANQGSEA. CDR3 in DNA: TGCAGCGTTGAAGATAGAGGCAGGGGATCCGAGCAGTACTTC. Protein: CSVEDRGRGSEQYF.

This chain links TRBV5-6 with TRBJ1-3; tentative D call: TRBD1 (5 bases). The V end was cut by 0 bases, the J end by 3 bases, with 10 bases between. The CDR3 covers 15 residues. In germline, CDR1 is SGHDT, CDR2 YYEEEE. This CDR3 is CASSLGAGHGNTIYF. CDR3 DNA: TGTGCCAGCAGCTTGGGGGCAGGGCATGGAAACACCATATATTTT.